This TCR beta chain appears in the sequencing data of a study of shared clonotypes between healthy human individuals. Donors were healthy HIV-negative adults without recently reported acute infections or vaccinations. The V gene lost 4 bases and the J gene lost 3 bases, with 15 bases spanning the gap. The germline V gene encodes CDR1 MDHEN and CDR2 SYDVKM. The CDR3 totals 15 residues. Assay used: immunoSEQ multiplex PCR; TCRdb lists only in-frame clones, some missing. The sample consists of 2 million to 2.5 million clones, approximately 90% of them appearing once. The sequencing input was naive CD4+ T cells from PBMCs. Stated subset: CD45RA+ positively selected. This clonotype originated in a man aged 18 to 30 in good health. Some clones in this sample may be carry-over from other donors' samples. The chain carries TRBV28 and TRBJ1-2; D might be TRBD1 (6 bases). CDR3 protein: CASSSPRGGDYGYTF. DNA of the CDR3: TGTGCCAGCAGTTCCCCGAGGGGGGGCGACTATGGCTACACCTTC.